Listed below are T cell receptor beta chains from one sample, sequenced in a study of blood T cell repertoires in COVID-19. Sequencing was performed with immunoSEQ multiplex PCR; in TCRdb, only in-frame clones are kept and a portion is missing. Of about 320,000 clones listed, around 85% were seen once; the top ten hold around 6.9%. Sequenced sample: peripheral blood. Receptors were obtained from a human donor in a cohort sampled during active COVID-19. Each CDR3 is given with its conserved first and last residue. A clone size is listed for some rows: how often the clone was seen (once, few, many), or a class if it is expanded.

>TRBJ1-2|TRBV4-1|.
CASSQDEVQGLANYGYTF
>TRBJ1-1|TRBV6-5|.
CASSYEGGLTEAFF
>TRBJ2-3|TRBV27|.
CASGPSEDTQYF
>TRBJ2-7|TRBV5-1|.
CASKSLAGGYEQYF
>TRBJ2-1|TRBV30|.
CAWSPGYNEQFF
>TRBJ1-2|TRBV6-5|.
CASTQGGGVGGYTF
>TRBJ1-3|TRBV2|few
CASSGAAGNTIYF
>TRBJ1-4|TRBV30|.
CAWSGDRGRIEKLFF
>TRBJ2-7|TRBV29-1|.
CSAQGQGAVAEQYF
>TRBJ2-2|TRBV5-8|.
CASRPRQGGNTGELFF
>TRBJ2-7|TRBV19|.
CASSIGAASTYEQYF
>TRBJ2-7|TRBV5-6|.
CASRVLREENEQYF
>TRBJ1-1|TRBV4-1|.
CASSKRQLNTEAFF
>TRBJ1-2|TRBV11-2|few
CASSFRYGYTF
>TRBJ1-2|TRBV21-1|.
CASSKEQAPLYGYTF
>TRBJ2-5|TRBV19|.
CASSIGRGETQYF
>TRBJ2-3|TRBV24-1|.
CATSDFLAGGEDTQYF
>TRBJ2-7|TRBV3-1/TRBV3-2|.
CASSQDPRDEQYF
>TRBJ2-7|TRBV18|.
CASSPRGGRDEQYF
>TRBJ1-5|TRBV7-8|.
CASSYLGGQLEDQPQHF
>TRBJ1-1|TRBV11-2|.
CASSPGGMGTRFSEAFF
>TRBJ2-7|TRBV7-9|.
CASIPDRSYEQYF
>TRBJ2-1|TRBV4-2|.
CASSQDLAGGRDEQFF
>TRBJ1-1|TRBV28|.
CAILSRTGNTEAFF
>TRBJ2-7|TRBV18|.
CASSPPGAYEQYF
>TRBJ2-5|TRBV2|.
CASSTRAVQETQYF
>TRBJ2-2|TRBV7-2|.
CASSSWAGGPGELFF
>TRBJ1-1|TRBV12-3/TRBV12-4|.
CASSPTGKAEAFF
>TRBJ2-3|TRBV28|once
CASSSRDTQYF
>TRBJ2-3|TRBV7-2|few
CASSFGGGTDTQYF
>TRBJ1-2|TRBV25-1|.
CASSEEGLLYGYTF
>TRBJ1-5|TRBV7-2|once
CASSLSRQGGFQPQHF
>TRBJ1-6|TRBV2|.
CASSATGDRSSPLHF
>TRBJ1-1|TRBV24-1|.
CATSGRGGERQAFF
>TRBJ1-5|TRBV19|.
CASSIDPQGASNQPQHF
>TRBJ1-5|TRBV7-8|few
CASSLEEGTSNQPQHF
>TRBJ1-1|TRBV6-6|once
CASIPQGAPFQAFF